This T cell receptor beta chain was captured in a study of identical twins. Findings and limits, study-wide: Modelling underestimated the level of out-of-frame TCR alpha sharing observed in monozygotic twins.

MiXCR, applied by TCRdb to the 5' RACE reads, yields one record per CDR3 protein. The data show around 240,000 distinct CDR3 sequences, about 7.3% seen once. This CDR3 is 16 amino acids long. Germline V gives CDR1 SEHNR, CDR2 FQNEAQ (reference sequence). V was clipped by 8 bases and J by 2 bases, with 20 bases between them. This clonotype was found many times. Its antigen is undetermined. The sample also formed part of further work on yellow fever vaccine responses in identical twins.

This clonotype was obtained from a woman aged 18-29 years in good health. The chain joins TRBV7-9 to TRBJ2-3, with D possibly matching TRBD1 (6 bases). The sequencing input was memory (CD45RO+) T cells sorted from blood. CDR3 sequence reads: CASEKAPDRFTDTQYF. DNA of the CDR3: TGTGCCAGCGAAAAAGCTCCGGACAGATTCACAGATACGCAGTATTTT.